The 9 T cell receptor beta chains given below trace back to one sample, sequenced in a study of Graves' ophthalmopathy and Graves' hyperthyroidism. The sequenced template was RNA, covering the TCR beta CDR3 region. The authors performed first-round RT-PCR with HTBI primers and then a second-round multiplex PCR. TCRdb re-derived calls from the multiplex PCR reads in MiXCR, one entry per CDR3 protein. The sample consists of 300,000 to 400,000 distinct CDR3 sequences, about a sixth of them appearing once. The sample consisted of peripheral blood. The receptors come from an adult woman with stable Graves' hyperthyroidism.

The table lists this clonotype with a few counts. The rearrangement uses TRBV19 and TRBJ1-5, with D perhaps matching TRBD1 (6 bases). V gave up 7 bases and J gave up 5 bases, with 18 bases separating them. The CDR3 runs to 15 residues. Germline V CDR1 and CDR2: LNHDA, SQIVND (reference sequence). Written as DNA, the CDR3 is TGTGCCAGTACCCCAAGAGGAGGGGGGTATCAGCCCCAGCATTTT. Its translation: CASTPRGGGYQPQHF. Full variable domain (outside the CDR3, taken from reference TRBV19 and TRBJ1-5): DGGITQSPKYLFRKEGQNVTLSCEQNLNHDAMYWYRQDPGQGLRLIYYSQIVNDFQKGDIAEGYSVSREKKESFPLTVTSAQKNPTAFYLCASTPRGGGYQPQHFGDGTRLSIL.

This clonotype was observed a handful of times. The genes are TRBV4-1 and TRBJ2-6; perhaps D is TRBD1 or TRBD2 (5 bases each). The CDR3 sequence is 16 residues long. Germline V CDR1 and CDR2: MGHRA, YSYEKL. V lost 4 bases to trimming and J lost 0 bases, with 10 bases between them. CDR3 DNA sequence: TGCGCCAGCAGCCCGGGACCGAGCTCTGGGGCCAACGTCCTGACTTTC. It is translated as CASSPGPSSGANVLTF.

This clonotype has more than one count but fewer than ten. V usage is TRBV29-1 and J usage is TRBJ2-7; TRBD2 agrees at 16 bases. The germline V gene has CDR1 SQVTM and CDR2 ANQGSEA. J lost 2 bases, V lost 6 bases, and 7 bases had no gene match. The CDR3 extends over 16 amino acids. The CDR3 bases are TGCAGCGTGAGGGGGACTAGCGGGAGGGGCACCTACGAGCAGTACTTC. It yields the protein CSVRGTSGRGTYEQYF.

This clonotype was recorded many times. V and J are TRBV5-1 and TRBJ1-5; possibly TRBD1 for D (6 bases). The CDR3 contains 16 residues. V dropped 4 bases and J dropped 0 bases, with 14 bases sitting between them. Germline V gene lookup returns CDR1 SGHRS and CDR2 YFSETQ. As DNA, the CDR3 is TGCGCCAGCAGCCCTGGGGGGGCGAATAGCAATCAGCCCCAGCATTTT. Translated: CASSPGGANSNQPQHF.

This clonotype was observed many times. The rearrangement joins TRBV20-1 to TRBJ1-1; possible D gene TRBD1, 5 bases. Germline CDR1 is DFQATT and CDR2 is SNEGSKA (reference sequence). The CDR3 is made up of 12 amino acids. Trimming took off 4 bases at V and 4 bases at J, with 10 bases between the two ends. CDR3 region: CSANRLSTEAFF. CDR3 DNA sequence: TGCAGTGCTAACAGGCTTTCCACTGAAGCTTTCTTT.

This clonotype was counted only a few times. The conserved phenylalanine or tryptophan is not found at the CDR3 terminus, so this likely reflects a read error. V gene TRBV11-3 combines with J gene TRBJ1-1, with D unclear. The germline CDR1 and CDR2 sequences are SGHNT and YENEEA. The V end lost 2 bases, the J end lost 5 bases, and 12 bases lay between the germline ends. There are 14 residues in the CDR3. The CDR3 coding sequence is TGTGCCAGCAGCTTAAGTTTCCAGGAAACTGAAGCTTTCCTT. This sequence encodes CASSLSFQETEAFL.

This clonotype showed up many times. The chain's CDR3 is CASSLIPGQPQETQYF. DNA of the CDR3: TGTGCCAGCAGCTTAATTCCCGGACAGCCACAAGAGACCCAGTACTTC. The chain combines TRBV7-9 with TRBJ2-5, with D perhaps matching TRBD1 (6 bases). Trimming took 2 bases from V and 2 from J, leaving 15 bases between them. CDR1 is SEHNR and CDR2 is FQNEAQ in the germline V gene (reference sequence). The CDR3 covers 16 residues.

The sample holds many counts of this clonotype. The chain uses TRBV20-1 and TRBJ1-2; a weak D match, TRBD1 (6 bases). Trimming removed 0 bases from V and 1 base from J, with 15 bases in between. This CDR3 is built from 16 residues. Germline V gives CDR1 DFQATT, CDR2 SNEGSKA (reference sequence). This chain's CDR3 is CSARDPGEGNNYGYTF. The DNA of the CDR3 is TGCAGTGCTAGAGATCCAGGGGAGGGGAATAACTATGGCTACACCTTC.

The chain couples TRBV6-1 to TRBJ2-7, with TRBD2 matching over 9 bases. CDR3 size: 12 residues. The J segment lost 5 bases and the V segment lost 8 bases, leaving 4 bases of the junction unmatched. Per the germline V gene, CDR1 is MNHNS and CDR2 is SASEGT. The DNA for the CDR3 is TGTGCCAGCGCGGGACTAGCCCACGAGCAGTACTTC. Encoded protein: CASAGLAHEQYF.